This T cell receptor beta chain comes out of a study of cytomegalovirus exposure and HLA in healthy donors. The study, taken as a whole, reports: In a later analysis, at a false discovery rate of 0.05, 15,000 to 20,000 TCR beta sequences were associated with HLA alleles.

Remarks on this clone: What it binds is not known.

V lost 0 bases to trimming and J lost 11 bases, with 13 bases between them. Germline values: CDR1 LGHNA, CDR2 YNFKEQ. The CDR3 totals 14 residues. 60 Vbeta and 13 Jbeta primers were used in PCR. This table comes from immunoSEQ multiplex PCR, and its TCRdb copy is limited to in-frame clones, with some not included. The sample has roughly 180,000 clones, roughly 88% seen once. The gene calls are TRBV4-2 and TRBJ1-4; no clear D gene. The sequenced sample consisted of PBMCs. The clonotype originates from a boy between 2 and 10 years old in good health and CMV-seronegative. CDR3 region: CASSQERHGDKLFF. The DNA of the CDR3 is TGTGCCAGCAGCCAAGAACGACACGGTGACAAACTGTTTTTT.